The clone carrying this T cell receptor beta chain was counted a single time. The assay was immunoSEQ multiplex PCR, and TCRdb's table has in-frame clones only and misses some. The data hold 2 million to 3 million clones, with roughly 93% observed a single time. Naive CD4+ cells were CD45RA-selected; the remaining cells were memory. The entry originates in a study of shared clonotypes between healthy human individuals. The CDR3 sequence is 15 residues long. CDR1 SGHTA and CDR2 FQGNSA come from the germline V gene. Trimming cost V 1 base and J 5 bases, with 9 bases left between them. The genes are TRBV7-2 and TRBJ1-6; no clear D. Input material: naive CD4+ T cells from PBMCs. The subset is: CD45RA+ positively selected. This TCR derives from a man between 18 and 29 years old in good health. Some clones in this sample may be carry-over from other donors' samples. CDR3 sequence reads: CASSLVSGDNSPLHF. The CDR3 nucleotides are TGTGCCAGCAGCTTAGTCTCTGGGGATAATTCACCCCTCCACTTT.